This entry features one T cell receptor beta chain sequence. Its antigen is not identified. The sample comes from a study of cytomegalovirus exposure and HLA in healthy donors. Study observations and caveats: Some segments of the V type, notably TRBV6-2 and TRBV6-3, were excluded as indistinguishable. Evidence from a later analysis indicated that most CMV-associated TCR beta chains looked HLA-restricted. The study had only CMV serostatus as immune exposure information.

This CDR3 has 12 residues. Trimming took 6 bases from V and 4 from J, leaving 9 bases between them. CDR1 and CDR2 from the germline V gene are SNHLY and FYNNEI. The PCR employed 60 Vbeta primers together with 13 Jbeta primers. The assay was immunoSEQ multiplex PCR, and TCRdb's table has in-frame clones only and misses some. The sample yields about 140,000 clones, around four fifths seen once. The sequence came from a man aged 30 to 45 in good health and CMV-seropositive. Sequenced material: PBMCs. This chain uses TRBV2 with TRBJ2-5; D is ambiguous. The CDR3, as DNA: TGTGCCAGCAGGTTTCAGCGAGAGACCCAGTACTTC. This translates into CASRFQRETQYF. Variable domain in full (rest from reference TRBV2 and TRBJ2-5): EPEVTQTPSHQVTQMGQEVILRCVPISNHLYFYWYRQILGQKVEFLVSFYNNEISEKSEIFDDQFSVERPDGSNFTLKIRSTKLEDSAMYFCASRFQRETQYFGPGTRLLVL.